Below, 20 T cell receptor beta chains from the same sample are listed, as sequenced in a study of blood T cell repertoires in COVID-19. Clones were sequenced by immunoSEQ multiplex PCR, and TCRdb holds only the in-frame ones, with some missing. Counted here are about 250,000 clones, around 89% occurring once; the ten biggest clones make up about 5.9%. The sequencing sample was made of peripheral blood. The receptors originated from a young woman with COVID-19, enrolled during active disease.

This clone was detected only once. This chain connects TRBV5-1 to TRBJ2-5; 8 nucleotides align to TRBD2. The germline V gene encodes CDR1 SGHRS and CDR2 YFSETQ. The CDR3 is 16 residues long. V dropped 2 bases and J dropped 4; count of bases not matched to a gene: 10. The CDR3: CASSFAISGGGETQYF. As DNA, the CDR3 is TGCGCCAGCAGCTTTGCCATTTCCGGGGGGGGAGAGACCCAGTACTTC.

The chain has TRBV3-1 (or the pseudogene TRBV3-2) and TRBJ2-5; no clear D. Germline V gene sequence: CDR1 LGHDT, CDR2 YNNKEL (reference sequence). CDR3 length equals 15 residues. V was clipped by 3 bases and J by 2 bases, with 13 bases between them. CDR3 sequence: CASSHVSRFQETQYF. The DNA of the CDR3 is TGTGCCAGCAGCCACGTTAGCCGGTTTCAAGAGACCCAGTACTTC.

This chain links TRBV5-1 with TRBJ2-7, with D possibly matching TRBD1 (5 bases). This CDR3 comprises 15 residues. Trimming stripped 1 base from V and 2 bases from J, with 13 bases between. CDR1 is SGHRS and CDR2 is YFSETQ in the germline V gene. This CDR3 reads CASSLWQGIPYEQYF. The CDR3 DNA reads as TGCGCCAGCAGCTTGTGGCAGGGCATTCCCTACGAGCAGTACTTC.

The J gene is TRBJ2-1, the V gene TRBV2; 8 nucleotides match TRBD2. Trimming removed 7 bases from V and 3 bases from J; junction bases left unmatched: 8. CDR1 and CDR2 from the germline V gene are SNHLY and FYNNEI. This CDR3 comprises 15 residues. The CDR3 DNA follows: TGTGCCAGCACATCAAGCGGGAGACACTACAATGAGCAGTTCTTC. It is translated as CASTSSGRHYNEQFF. Together with reference TRBV2 and TRBJ2-1, the CDR3 gives the full variable domain: EPEVTQTPSHQVTQMGQEVILRCVPISNHLYFYWYRQILGQKVEFLVSFYNNEISEKSEIFDDQFSVERPDGSNFTLKIRSTKLEDSAMYFCASTSSGRHYNEQFFGPGTRLTVL.

The CDR3 loop reads CASSLPTGTGFTDTQYF. CDR3 DNA: TGTGCCAGCAGTTTACCGACCGGGACAGGGTTCACAGATACGCAGTATTTT. The gene calls are TRBV27 and TRBJ2-3; TRBD1 matches 9 bases. V gave up 2 bases and J gave up 2 bases; unmatched junction bases: 8. CDR1 is MNHEY, CDR2 SMNVEV, per germline (reference sequence). The length of the CDR3 is 17 residues.

This sequence joins TRBV19 and TRBJ1-5, with a weak D call TRBD1 (6 bases). Germline CDR1 LNHDA, CDR2 SQIVND (reference sequence). This CDR3 has 15 residues. The V end lost 5 bases, the J end lost 9 bases, and 20 bases lay between the germline ends. CDR3 amino acids: CASSPRRDTLGPQHF. The CDR3 coding sequence is TGTGCCAGTAGTCCCCGCCGGGACACCCTAGGGCCCCAGCATTTT.

The rearrangement uses TRBV4-1 and TRBJ2-7; 7 bases line up with TRBD1. This CDR3 is built from 15 residues. V was pared by 3 bases and J by 1 base, with 6 bases of the junction left unmatched. From germline, CDR1 is MGHRA and CDR2 YSYEKL. CDR3 sequence: CASSQITGDSYEQYF. The CDR3, as DNA: TGCGCCAGCAGCCAGATAACAGGGGATTCCTACGAGCAGTACTTC.

V is TRBV30 and J is TRBJ1-2; 7 positions agree with TRBD1. V trimming: 5 bases; J trimming: 4 bases; junction bases outside the gene matches: 7. Germline V gene sequence: CDR1 GTSNPN, CDR2 SVGIG (reference sequence). The CDR3 is 13 amino acids. CDR3 DNA sequence: TGTGCCTGGTACTCGACAGGGCCCTATGGCTACACCTTC. Translation: CAWYSTGPYGYTF.

CDR3 residues: CASSSPPGDYLSYEQYV. For the CDR3, the DNA is TGTGCCAGCAGCTCTCCCCCAGGGGATTACCTCTCCTACGAGCAGTACGTC. The rearrangement uses TRBV11-3 and TRBJ2-7; TRBD1 is a possible D gene (6 bases). V lost 4 bases to trimming and J lost 0 bases, with 19 bases between them. The CDR3 extends over 17 amino acids. The germline CDR1 and CDR2 sequences are SGHNT and YENEEA.

This chain connects TRBV6-2 or TRBV6-3 to TRBJ1-1; the D is unclear. This CDR3 region has 15 residues. Germline CDR1 is MNHEY and CDR2 is SVGEGT. V lost 4 bases to trimming and J lost 0 bases, with 12 bases between them. The CDR3 region is CASSFPRSLNTEAFF. DNA for the CDR3: TGTGCCAGCAGTTTTCCCCGGAGTTTGAACACTGAAGCTTTCTTT.

The J gene is TRBJ2-3, the V gene TRBV11-3; 8 bases match TRBD2. The germline gives CDR1 SGHNT, CDR2 YENEEA. J lost 0 bases, V lost 3 bases, and 8 bases had no gene match. The CDR3 extends over 17 amino acids. DNA of the CDR3: TGTGCCAGCAGCTTGGGCCTAGCGGGCTCTAGCACAGATACGCAGTATTTT. Amino acids: CASSLGLAGSSTDTQYF.

The rearrangement uses TRBV18 and TRBJ2-7, with D unclear. Germline V CDR1 and CDR2: KGHSH, LQKENI. The CDR3 extends over 13 amino acids. Trimming cost V 3 bases and J 3 bases, with 9 bases left between them. The chain's CDR3 is CASSPPPGYEQYF. CDR3 sequence (DNA): TGTGCCAGCTCACCCCCGCCGGGCTACGAGCAGTACTTC.

The chain recombines TRBV6-5 with TRBJ1-2, with D possibly being TRBD1 (5 bases). The CDR3 covers 16 residues. V gave up 2 bases and J gave up 4 bases, with 17 bases separating them. Germline V gene sequence: CDR1 MNHEY, CDR2 SVGAGI. This CDR3 is CASSYGITGGPYGYTF. CDR3 nucleotide sequence: TGTGCCAGCAGTTACGGGATTACAGGAGGGCCCTATGGCTACACCTTC.

The chain combines TRBV6-6 with TRBJ2-5; TRBD1 might be the D (6 bases). The V gene lost 2 bases and the J gene lost 4 bases, with 17 bases spanning the gap. Germline V gives CDR1 MNHNY, CDR2 SVGAGI (reference sequence). This CDR3 contains 16 residues. The DNA for the CDR3 is TGTGCCAGCAGTTACAGCCGGGACACCCGGGGAGAGACCCAGTACTTC. This sequence encodes CASSYSRDTRGETQYF.

The chain combines TRBV11-2 with TRBJ2-1; D perhaps matches TRBD2 (5 bases). This CDR3 has 16 residues. CDR1 and CDR2 (germline): SGHAT, FQNNGV. Trimming removed 0 bases at V and 7 bases at J, with 16 bases between. CDR3 sequence (DNA): TGTGCCAGCAGCTTAGATTTTCCAGCGGTTGGGAATGAGCAGTTCTTC. Residues: CASSLDFPAVGNEQFF.

This sequence joins TRBV27 and TRBJ1-1; tentatively, D is TRBD1 (6 bases). Trimming cost V 7 bases and J 11 bases, with 20 bases left between them. CDR3 size: 13 residues. CDR1 is MNHEY, CDR2 SMNVEV, per germline (reference sequence). This CDR3 is CASTPRRGGGAFF. The DNA of the CDR3 is TGTGCCAGCACCCCCCGCAGGGGAGGGGGTGCTTTCTTT.

This clone came up a few times. The chain is built from TRBV5-1 and TRBJ1-1; 7 positions agree with TRBD1. This CDR3 is 15 amino acids long. The germline V gene encodes CDR1 SGHRS and CDR2 YFSETQ. Trimming took 3 bases from V and 5 from J; bases not matched to a gene: 10. The CDR3 DNA sequence: TGCGCCAGCAGCTCTTGGACAGGCGGGGAGACTGAAGCTTTCTTT. Translating gives CASSSWTGGETEAFF. The full variable domain, its missing parts supplied by reference TRBV5-1 and TRBJ1-1, is KAGVTQTPRYLIKTRGQQVTLSCSPISGHRSVSWYQQTPGQGLQFLFEYFSETQRNKGNFPGRFSGRQFSNSRSEMNVSTLELGDSALYLCASSSWTGGETEAFFGQGTRLTVV.

CDR3 residues: CASSHGASGNEQFF. The CDR3 DNA is TGCGCCAGCAGCCACGGCGCTAGCGGGAATGAGCAGTTCTTC. This rearrangement joins TRBV5-1 to TRBJ2-1, with 8 bases fitting TRBD2. V was clipped by 4 bases and J by 7 bases; unmatched bases: 7. The CDR3 contains 14 residues. Germline V gives CDR1 SGHRS, CDR2 YFSETQ.

The gene calls are TRBV11-3 and TRBJ2-3, with 8 nucleotides matching TRBD1. In germline, CDR1 is SGHNT, CDR2 YENEEA. This CDR3 spans 14 amino acids. After removal of 1 base from V and 3 bases from J, the junction contained 0 bases not matched to a gene. The CDR3 sequence is CASSLGTGTDTQYF. The CDR3, as DNA: TGTGCCAGCAGCTTAGGGACAGGGACAGATACGCAGTATTTT.

The sample holds a few counts of this clone. The V and J genes are TRBV24-1 and TRBJ1-2; 10 nucleotides agree with TRBD1. CDR1 is KGHDR, CDR2 SFDVKD, per germline. The CDR3 loop spans 16 amino acids. V was clipped by 5 bases and J by 2 bases; unmatched bases: 7. DNA of the CDR3: TGTGCCACCAGTGGTAGTCCGGGACAGGGGAACTATGGCTACACCTTC. This gives the protein CATSGSPGQGNYGYTF.